The 8 T cell receptor beta chains below were found in one sample sequenced in a study of Graves' ophthalmopathy and Graves' hyperthyroidism. The sequenced template was RNA, covering the TCR beta CDR3 region. In the first round, RT-PCR was carried out with HTBI primers, and a multiplex PCR formed the second round. From the multiplex PCR reads, TCRdb called clonotypes with MiXCR, one entry per CDR3 protein. The data contain fewer than 600,000 distinct CDR3 sequences, approximately 14% of them seen just once; the ten biggest clones take up around 9.8%. The sequenced sample was blood. The receptors derive from a woman aged 25 to 39 with Graves' ophthalmopathy.

This clonotype was counted at least ten times. This chain connects TRBV6-1 to TRBJ2-7; the match to TRBD2 covers 8 bases. Germline trimming cut 11 bases from V and 3 bases from J; bases unmatched to any gene: 9. The germline V gene encodes CDR1 MNHNS and CDR2 SASEGT. CDR3 length equals 13 residues. CDR3 in amino acids: CAVQLGTSYEQYF. The CDR3 coding sequence is TGTGCCGTCCAACTCGGGACTAGCTACGAGCAGTACTTC.

This clonotype was observed at least ten times. The V and J genes are TRBV6-1 and TRBJ1-1, with D perhaps matching TRBD1 (5 bases). CDR1 is MNHNS, CDR2 SASEGT, per germline. Deletions cut 3 bases from V and 1 base from J, with 9 bases between. The length of the CDR3 is 14 residues. In DNA form, the CDR3 reads TGTGCCAGCAGTGAGTACAGGAAGAACACTGAAGCTTTCTTT. This sequence encodes CASSEYRKNTEAFF.

There are many counts of this clonotype. The chain's CDR3 is CASSLFQARTSGGTRGTGELFF. CDR3 in DNA: TGTGCCAGCAGTTTATTTCAAGCACGTACTAGCGGGGGGACAAGGGGGACCGGGGAGCTGTTTTTT. The rearrangement links TRBV27 to TRBJ2-2; 12 bases match TRBD2. The germline V gene has CDR1 MNHEY and CDR2 SMNVEV (reference sequence). This CDR3 comprises 22 residues. V shed 1 base and J 5 bases; nucleotides not matched to a gene: 20.

A note on this clonotype: Given a much more abundant clone one base away, this may be a read error. The gene calls are TRBV13 and TRBJ2-7; TRBD2 matches at 8 bases. V shed 9 bases and J 7 bases; nucleotides not matched to a gene: 11. CDR1 is PRHDT, CDR2 FYEKMQ, per germline (reference sequence). CDR3 length equals 13 residues. CDR3 residues: CARSRTSPGEQYF. The CDR3 coding sequence is TGTGCCAGAAGCCGGACTAGCCCCGGGGAGCAGTACTTC. Based on the CDR3 plus reference TRBV13 and TRBJ2-7, the full variable domain is AAGVIQSPRHLIKEKRETATLKCYPIPRHDTVYWYQQGPGQDPQFLISFYEKMQSDKGSIPDRFSAQQFSDYHSELNMSSLELGDSALYFCARSRTSPGEQYFGPGTRLTVT.

The rearrangement joins TRBV5-1 to TRBJ2-6; D gene unclear. Germline V gene data show CDR1 as SGHRS and CDR2 as YFSETQ. Trimming removed 2 bases from V and 0 bases from J, with 9 bases in between. The CDR3 is made up of 16 amino acids. The CDR3 region has the DNA TGCGCCAGCAGCTTTGTGGTAGGCTCTGGGGCCAACGTCCTGACTTTC. It codes for CASSFVVGSGANVLTF.

This clonotype has a count of ten or more. The chain carries TRBV2 and TRBJ2-6; the D is unclear. The length of the CDR3 is 15 residues. Germline-derived CDR1 and CDR2 are SNHLY and FYNNEI. The V end was cut by 4 bases, the J end by 4 bases, with 11 bases between. CDR3 sequence (DNA): TGTGCCAGCAGTGGTGTCGGTCCCGGGGCCAACGTCCTGACTTTC. Residues: CASSGVGPGANVLTF.

This clonotype was detected many times. The chain carries TRBV12-3 or TRBV12-4 and TRBJ1-1, with D possibly matching TRBD1 (6 bases). The length of the CDR3 is 14 residues. Trimming took off 3 bases at V and 5 bases at J, with 13 bases between the two ends. CDR3 nucleotide sequence: TGTGCCAGCAGTTTGGTAGGGGGGCGGACTGAAGCTTTCTTT. Amino acids: CASSLVGGRTEAFF.

This clonotype showed up many times. The rearrangement uses TRBV12-3 or TRBV12-4 and TRBJ2-7, with D hard to call. Trimming took 3 bases from V and 3 from J, leaving 9 bases between them. The CDR3 covers 13 residues. The CDR3 bases are TGTGCCAGCAGTTTTGGGATTCTCTACGAGCAGTACTTC. It specifies CASSFGILYEQYF.